This is a list of T cell receptor beta chains from one sample in a study of HIV-infected patients and healthy controls. TCRdb reanalysed the 5' RACE reads using MiXCR and keeps one entry per CDR3 protein. The data hold around 18,000 distinct CDR3 sequences, with over 15% observed a single time. The sequenced sample consisted of CD8+ T cells from blood. Receptors originate from a human donor in good health. Both conserved end residues are part of each CDR3. The D gene is left open where the match is weak. Clone size is shown for a subset of rows, as once, few, many or a class of expanded clone.

abundance,d_gene,v_gene,len,j_gene,CDR3aa,CDR3nt
large,-,TRBV4-3,13,TRBJ2-7,CASSQERGYEQYF,TGCGCCAGCAGCCAAGAAAGGGGCTACGAGCAGTACTTC
-,-,TRBV2,13,TRBJ1-2,CATLDGPKMGYTF,TGTGCCACCCTGGACGGTCCAAAAATGGGCTACACCTTC
many,-,TRBV20-1,14,TRBJ2-1,CSASWETSYNEQFF,TGCAGTGCTAGCTGGGAGACTTCCTACAATGAGCAGTTCTTC
many,TRBD1,TRBV29-1,11,TRBJ1-5,CSVEDDRAQHF,TGCAGCGTTGAAGATGACAGGGCTCAGCATTTT
few,-,TRBV6-2/TRBV6-3,13,TRBJ1-1,CASSYSDRTEAFF,TGTGCCAGCAGTTACTCGGACAGAACTGAAGCTTTCTTT
few,-,TRBV19,14,TRBJ2-7,CASSMGSGGYEQYF,TGTGCCAGTAGTATGGGGTCGGGTGGCTACGAGCAGTACTTC
many,-,TRBV6-2/TRBV6-3,14,TRBJ2-6,CASSRESGANVLTF,TGTGCCAGCAGCAGGGAATCAGGGGCCAACGTCCTGACTTTC
-,-,TRBV6-2/TRBV6-3,11,TRBJ2-5,CASRAGETQYF,TGTGCCAGCAGGGCGGGCGAGACCCAGTACTTC
few,TRBD2,TRBV15,18,TRBJ2-3,CATSETHILAGGTDTQYF,TGTGCCACCAGCGAAACGCACATCCTAGCGGGGGGCACAGATACGCAGTATTTT
-,-,TRBV7-9,17,TRBJ1-3,CASSLTQGEDSGNTIYF,TGTGCCAGCAGCCTCACACAGGGTGAGGACTCTGGAAACACCATATATTTT
few,-,TRBV6-4,12,TRBJ2-2,CASSDSMGELFF,TGTGCCAGCAGTGACTCGATGGGGGAGCTGTTTTTT
many,TRBD1,TRBV25-1,17,TRBJ2-7,CASSELREDRGHIEQYF,TGTGCCAGCAGTGAACTCAGAGAGGACAGGGGGCATATCGAGCAGTACTTC
few,-,TRBV29-1,12,TRBJ2-6,CSVGVGANVLTF,TGCAGCGTTGGCGTAGGGGCCAACGTCCTGACTTTC
many,TRBD2,TRBV28,16,TRBJ2-1,CASSYMGGFSLVEQFF,TGTGCCAGCAGTTATATGGGGGGGTTCTCGCTCGTTGAGCAGTTCTTC
many,-,TRBV13,13,TRBJ2-5,CASSLAAYVTQYF,TGTGCCAGCAGCTTAGCCGCGTATGTTACCCAGTACTTC
many,TRBD1,TRBV20-1,13,TRBJ1-2,CSAREEGAYGYTF,TGCAGTGCTAGAGAGGAGGGGGCCTATGGCTACACCTTC
-,-,TRBV7-8,16,TRBJ2-1,CASSLVEGRSYNEQLF,TGTGCCAGCAGCTTAGTTGAGGGGAGGTCCTACAATGAGCAGCTCTTC
many,-,TRBV11-1,14,TRBJ2-2,CASSFIENTGELFF,TGTGCCAGCAGCTTTATCGAGAACACCGGGGAGCTGTTTTTT
many,-,TRBV30,15,TRBJ2-3,CAWRLLRGDTDTQYF,TGTGCCTGGAGGTTATTGCGGGGAGACACAGATACGCAGTATTTT
-,-,TRBV7-8,15,TRBJ1-1,CASTRTLRGPLGAFF,TGTGCCAGCACCCGAACCCTCAGGGGCCCTCTTGGAGCTTTCTTT
-,-,TRBV7-9,13,TRBJ2-3,CASISGPSDTQYF,TGTGCCAGCATCTCAGGGCCTTCAGATACGCAGTATTTT
-,-,TRBV12-3/TRBV12-4,11,TRBJ2-1,CASRRLDEQFF,TGTGCCAGCCGTCGGTTGGATGAGCAGTTCTTC
few,-,TRBV19,15,TRBJ1-5,CASRAGADPNQPQHF,TGTGCCAGTAGGGCCGGTGCCGACCCCAATCAGCCCCAGCATTTT
-,TRBD1,TRBV7-9,15,TRBJ2-7,CASSPRQGSTYEQYF,TGTGCCAGCAGCCCAAGACAGGGGTCTACCTACGAGCAGTACTTC
many,-,TRBV19,18,TRBJ2-7,CASSISLLTYGDTYEQYF,TGTGCCAGTAGTATTTCCCTCCTAACCTACGGGGACACCTACGAGCAGTACTTC
-,-,TRBV5-1,13,TRBJ2-1,CASSLTGRDEQFF,TGCGCCAGCAGCTTAACAGGGCGCGATGAGCAGTTCTTC
-,TRBD1,TRBV5-4,14,TRBJ2-7,CASSQRDRTYEQYF,TGTGCCAGCAGCCAACGGGACAGAACCTACGAGCAGTACTTC
-,-,TRBV13,15,TRBJ2-3,CASPPPGFHTDTQYF,TGTGCCAGCCCCCCCCCTGGGTTCCACACAGATACGCAGTATTTT
medium-sized,TRBD2,TRBV6-5,15,TRBJ2-3,CASRSLAGGLDTQYF,TGTGCCAGCAGATCACTAGCGGGAGGGTTAGATACGCAGTATTTT
-,-,TRBV4-3,13,TRBJ1-2,CASSQDRYYGYTF,TGCGCCAGCAGCCAAGATAGGTACTATGGCTACACCTTC
many,-,TRBV29-1,12,TRBJ2-1,CSVRNRAPEQFF,TGCAGCGTTCGGAACAGGGCCCCTGAGCAGTTCTTC
medium-sized,-,TRBV27,15,TRBJ2-3,CATHPFAGSTDTQYF,TGTGCCACCCACCCCTTCGCGGGGAGCACAGATACGCAGTATTTT
many,-,TRBV4-3,14,TRBJ2-5,CASSQESYQETQYF,TGCGCCAGCAGCCAAGAATCGTACCAAGAGACCCAGTACTTC
-,TRBD2,TRBV5-4,12,TRBJ2-3,CASSPGLAGEYF,TGTGCCAGCAGCCCGGGACTAGCGGGGGAGTATTTT
many,-,TRBV12-3/TRBV12-4,11,TRBJ2-7,CASSSTGYQYF,TGTGCCAGCAGTTCAACAGGGTATCAGTACTTC
many,TRBD1,TRBV4-2,17,TRBJ2-1,CASSQEGQGGGRDEQFF,TGTGCCAGCAGCCAAGAGGGACAGGGAGGTGGTCGGGATGAGCAGTTCTTC
many,-,TRBV6-6,13,TRBJ1-5,CASSYTGDQPQHF,TGTGCCAGCAGTTATACGGGAGATCAGCCCCAGCATTTT
many,-,TRBV11-2,15,TRBJ2-7,CASSHLQGRVYEQYF,TGTGCCAGCAGCCACTTACAGGGAAGGGTCTACGAGCAGTACTTC
many,-,TRBV9,15,TRBJ1-5,CASSPGASSNQPQHF,TGTGCCAGCAGCCCGGGGGCCAGTAGCAATCAGCCCCAGCATTTT
once,TRBD1,TRBV14,18,TRBJ2-1,CASSQDAVTGDSYNEQFF,TGTGCCAGCAGCCAAGACGCCGTGACAGGGGACAGCTACAATGAGCAGTTCTTC
-,-,TRBV24-1,15,TRBJ2-3,CATSDPLERTDTQYF,TGTGCCACCAGTGACCCACTTGAAAGGACAGATACGCAGTATTTT
-,TRBD2,TRBV20-1,16,TRBJ2-3,CSARDPLAGIPATQYF,TGCAGTGCTAGAGATCCACTAGCGGGGATCCCCGCGACGCAGTATTTT
many,-,TRBV19,12,TRBJ1-2,CASSIGRYGYTF,TGTGCCAGTAGTATAGGACGGTATGGCTACACCTTC
many,-,TRBV9,14,TRBJ1-2,CASSEGPGGRSYTF,TGTGCCAGCAGCGAGGGCCCCGGTGGGCGAAGCTACACCTTC
many,-,TRBV4-3,15,TRBJ2-7,CASSQESGRSYEQYF,TGCGCCAGCAGCCAAGAATCGGGCAGGTCTTACGAGCAGTACTTC
-,TRBD1,TRBV29-1,13,TRBJ2-5,CSVRTGGDETQYF,TGCAGCGTTAGGACAGGGGGCGACGAGACCCAGTACTTC
few,-,TRBV29-1,13,TRBJ2-1,CSVMAGSGREQFF,TGCAGCGTTATGGCCGGGAGTGGTCGCGAGCAGTTCTTC
many,TRBD1,TRBV4-3,17,TRBJ2-7,CASSQEQGPTISYEQYF,TGCGCCAGCAGCCAAGAACAGGGGCCCACAATCTCCTACGAGCAGTACTTC
-,-,TRBV5-6,15,TRBJ2-1,CASSLGGGAHNEQFF,TGTGCCAGCAGCTTAGGGGGGGGGGCCCACAATGAGCAGTTCTTC
many,-,TRBV12-3/TRBV12-4,15,TRBJ2-2,CASSTFGPNTGELFF,TGTGCCAGCAGTACGTTCGGGCCAAACACCGGGGAGCTGTTTTTT
many,-,TRBV4-3,15,TRBJ1-1,CASSQGADGGTEAFF,TGCGCCAGCAGCCAAGGAGCGGACGGTGGCACTGAAGCTTTCTTT
many,-,TRBV6-1,15,TRBJ1-2,CASSEIPGIYYGYTF,TGTGCCAGCAGTGAAATTCCGGGTATATACTATGGCTACACCTTC
many,TRBD1,TRBV28,15,TRBJ2-3,CASSQGQDRTDTQYF,TGTGCCAGCAGTCAGGGACAGGACCGCACAGATACGCAGTATTTT